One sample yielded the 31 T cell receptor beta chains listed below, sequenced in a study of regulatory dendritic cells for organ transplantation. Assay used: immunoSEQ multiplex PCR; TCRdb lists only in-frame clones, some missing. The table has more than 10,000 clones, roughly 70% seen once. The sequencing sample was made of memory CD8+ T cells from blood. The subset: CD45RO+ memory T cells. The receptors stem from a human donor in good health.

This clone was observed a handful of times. Written as DNA, the CDR3 is TGTGCCAGCAGCCTTATGGGACAGGGAGACTATGGCTACACCTTC. Translated, it gives CASSLMGQGDYGYTF. The chain employs TRBV7-9 and TRBJ1-2; 9 nucleotides line up with TRBD1. CDR3 length: 15 amino acids. Germline loops: CDR1 SEHNR, CDR2 FQNEAQ (reference sequence). With V trimmed by 5 bases and J by 3 bases, 7 bases remained unmatched.

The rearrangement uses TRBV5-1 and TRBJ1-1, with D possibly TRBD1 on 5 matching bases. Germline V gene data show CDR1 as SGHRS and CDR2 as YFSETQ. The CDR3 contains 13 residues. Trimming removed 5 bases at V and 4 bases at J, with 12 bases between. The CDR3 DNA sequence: TGCGCCAGCAGTCGCCGTGGGGGCACTGAAGCTTTCTTT. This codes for CASSRRGGTEAFF.

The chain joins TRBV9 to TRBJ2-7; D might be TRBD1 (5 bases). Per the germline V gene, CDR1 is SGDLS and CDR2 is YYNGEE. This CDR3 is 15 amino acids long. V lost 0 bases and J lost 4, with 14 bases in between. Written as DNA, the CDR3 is TGTGCCAGCAGCGTAGAGGACAACGTTTTATACGAGCAGTACTTC. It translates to CASSVEDNVLYEQYF. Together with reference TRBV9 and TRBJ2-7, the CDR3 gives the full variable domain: DSGVTQTPKHLITATGQRVTLRCSPRSGDLSVYWYQQSLDQGLQFLIQYYNGEERAKGNILERFSAQQFPDLHSELNLSSLELGDSALYFCASSVEDNVLYEQYFGPGTRLTVT.

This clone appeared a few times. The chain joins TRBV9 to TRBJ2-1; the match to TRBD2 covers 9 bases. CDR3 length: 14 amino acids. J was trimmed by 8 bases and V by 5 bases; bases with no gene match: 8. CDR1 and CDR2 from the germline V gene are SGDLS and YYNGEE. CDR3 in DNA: TGTGCCAGCAGTATTAGCGGGAGAGCGGATGAGCAGTTCTTC. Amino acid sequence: CASSISGRADEQFF.

The CDR3 DNA sequence: TGTGCCAGCAGTTTTATGGGGGAGCAGTACTTC. This sequence encodes CASSFMGEQYF. V usage is TRBV27 and J usage is TRBJ2-7; D remains ambiguous. Germline CDR1 reads MNHEY; CDR2 reads SMNVEV (reference sequence). The CDR3 length is 11 residues. V lost 3 bases, J lost 7 bases, and 7 bases lay in between.

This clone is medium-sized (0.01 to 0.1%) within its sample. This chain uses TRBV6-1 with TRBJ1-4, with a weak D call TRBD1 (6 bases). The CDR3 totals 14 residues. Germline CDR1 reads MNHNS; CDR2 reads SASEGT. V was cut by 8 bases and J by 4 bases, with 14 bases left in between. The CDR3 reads CASDLTGNNEKLFF. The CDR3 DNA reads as TGTGCCAGCGACCTTACAGGGAATAATGAAAAACTGTTTTTT.

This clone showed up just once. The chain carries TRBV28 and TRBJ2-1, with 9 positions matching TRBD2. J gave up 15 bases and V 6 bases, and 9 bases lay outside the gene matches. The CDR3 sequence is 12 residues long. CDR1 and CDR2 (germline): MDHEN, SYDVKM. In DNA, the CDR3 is TGTGCCAGCAGGGGCGCGGGAGGGCAGGCGTTCTTC. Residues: CASRGAGGQAFF.

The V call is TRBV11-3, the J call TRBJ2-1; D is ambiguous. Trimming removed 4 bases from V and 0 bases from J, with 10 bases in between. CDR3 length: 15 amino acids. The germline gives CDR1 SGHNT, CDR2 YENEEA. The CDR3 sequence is CASSSDLSSYNEQFF. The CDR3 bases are TGTGCCAGCAGCTCCGACCTCAGCTCCTACAATGAGCAGTTCTTC.

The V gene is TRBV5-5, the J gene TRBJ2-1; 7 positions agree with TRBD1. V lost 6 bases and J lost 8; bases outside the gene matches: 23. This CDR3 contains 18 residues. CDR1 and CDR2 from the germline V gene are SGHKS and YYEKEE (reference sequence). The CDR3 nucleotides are TGTGCCAGCATTGATATTCTTTCGACCCGGACAGGAATTTATGAGCAGTTCTTC. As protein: CASIDILSTRTGIYEQFF.

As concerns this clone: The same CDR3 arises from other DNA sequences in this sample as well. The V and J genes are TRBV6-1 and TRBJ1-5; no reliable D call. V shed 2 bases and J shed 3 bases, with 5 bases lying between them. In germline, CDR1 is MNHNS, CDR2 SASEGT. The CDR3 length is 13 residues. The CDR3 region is CASSELNNQPQHF. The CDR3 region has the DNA TGTGCCAGCAGTGAACTAAACAATCAGCCCCAGCATTTT.

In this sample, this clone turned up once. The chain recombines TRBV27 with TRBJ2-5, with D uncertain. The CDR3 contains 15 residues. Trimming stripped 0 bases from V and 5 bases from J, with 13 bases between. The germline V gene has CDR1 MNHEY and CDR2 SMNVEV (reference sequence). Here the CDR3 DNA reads TGTGCCAGCAGTTTATCATGGCAGCCAAGGGAGACCCAGTACTTC. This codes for CASSLSWQPRETQYF.

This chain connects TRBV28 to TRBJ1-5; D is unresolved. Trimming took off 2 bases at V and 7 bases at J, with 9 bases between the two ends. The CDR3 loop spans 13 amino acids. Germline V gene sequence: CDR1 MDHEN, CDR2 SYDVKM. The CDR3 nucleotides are TGTGCCAGCAGTTTACCCAGGTGGCAGCCCCAGCATTTT. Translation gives CASSLPRWQPQHF.

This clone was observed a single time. This CDR3 is CAWSVPTTEAFF. In nucleotides, the CDR3 is TGTGCCTGGAGTGTACCTACGACTGAAGCTTTCTTT. The V and J genes are TRBV30 and TRBJ1-1; the D is unclear. The CDR3 is 12 residues long. CDR1 GTSNPN and CDR2 SVGIG come from the germline V gene (reference sequence). V lost 0 bases to trimming and J lost 5 bases, with 7 bases between them.

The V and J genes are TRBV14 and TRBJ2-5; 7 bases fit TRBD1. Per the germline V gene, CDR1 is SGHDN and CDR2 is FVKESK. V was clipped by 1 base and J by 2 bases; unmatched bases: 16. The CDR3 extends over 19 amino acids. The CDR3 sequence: CASSQVIPGTVIRQETQYF. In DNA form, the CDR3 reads TGTGCCAGCAGCCAAGTGATACCCGGGACAGTTATCCGGCAAGAGACCCAGTACTTC.

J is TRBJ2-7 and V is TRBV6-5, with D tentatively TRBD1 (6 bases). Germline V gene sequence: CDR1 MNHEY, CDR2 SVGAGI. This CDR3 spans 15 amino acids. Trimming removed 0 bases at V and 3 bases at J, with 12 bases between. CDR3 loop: CASSYSGLTGYEQYF. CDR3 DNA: TGTGCCAGCAGTTACTCGGGTCTGACAGGCTACGAGCAGTACTTC.

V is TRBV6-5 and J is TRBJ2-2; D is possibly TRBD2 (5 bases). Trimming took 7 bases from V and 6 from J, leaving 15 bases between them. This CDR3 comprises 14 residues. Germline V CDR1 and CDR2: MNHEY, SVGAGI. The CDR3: CASKPDGEAGELFF. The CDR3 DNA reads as TGTGCCAGCAAACCAGACGGGGAAGCCGGGGAGCTGTTTTTT.

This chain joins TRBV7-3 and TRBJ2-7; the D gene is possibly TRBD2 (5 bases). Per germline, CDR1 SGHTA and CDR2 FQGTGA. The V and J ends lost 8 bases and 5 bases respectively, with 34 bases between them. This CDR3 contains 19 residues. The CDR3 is CASFLFFLWGVGIGHEQYF. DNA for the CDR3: TGTGCCAGCTTCTTATTCTTCTTATGGGGAGTGGGCATTGGACACGAGCAGTACTTC.

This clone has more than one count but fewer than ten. Here the CDR3 DNA reads TGTGCCACCAGCCGCTTGGGTGATGGGGCTCCCTACGAGCAGTACTTC. Translation: CATSRLGDGAPYEQYF. The chain carries TRBV15 and TRBJ2-7; a weak D match, TRBD1 (5 bases). V lost 5 bases and J 2 bases, leaving 19 bases between the germline ends. The germline gives CDR1 LNHNV, CDR2 YYDKDF (reference sequence). The CDR3 has 16 amino acids.

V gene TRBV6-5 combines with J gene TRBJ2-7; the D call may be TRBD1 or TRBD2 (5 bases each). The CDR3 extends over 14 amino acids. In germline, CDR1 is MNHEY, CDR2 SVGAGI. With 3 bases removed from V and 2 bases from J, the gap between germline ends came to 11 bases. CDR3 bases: TGTGCCAGCAGTTATTCCCAGGGACCCTACGAGCAGTACTTC. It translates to CASSYSQGPYEQYF.

The CDR3 sequence is CASSIPGQAYEQYF. The CDR3 DNA sequence: TGTGCCAGCAGTATACCGGGACAGGCCTACGAGCAGTACTTC. The chain employs TRBV5-4 and TRBJ2-7, with TRBD1 matching 8 bases. Germline CDR1 reads SGHNT; CDR2 reads YYREEE (reference sequence). The length of the CDR3 is 14 residues. The V and J ends lost 5 bases and 2 bases, in that order; junction bases with no gene match: 6.

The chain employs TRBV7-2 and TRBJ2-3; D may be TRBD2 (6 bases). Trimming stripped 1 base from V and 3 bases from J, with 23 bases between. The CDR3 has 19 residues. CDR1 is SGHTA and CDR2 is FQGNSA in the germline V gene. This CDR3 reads CASSLGYRDWQNPTDTQYF. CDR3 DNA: TGTGCCAGCAGCTTAGGGTACCGGGACTGGCAAAACCCGACAGATACGCAGTATTTT.

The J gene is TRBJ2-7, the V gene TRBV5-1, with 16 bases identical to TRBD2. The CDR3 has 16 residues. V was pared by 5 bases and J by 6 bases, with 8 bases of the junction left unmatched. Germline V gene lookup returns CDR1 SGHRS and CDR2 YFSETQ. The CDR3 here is CASRSGLAGGPAEQYF. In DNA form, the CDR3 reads TGCGCCAGCAGGTCGGGACTAGCGGGGGGGCCTGCCGAGCAGTACTTC.

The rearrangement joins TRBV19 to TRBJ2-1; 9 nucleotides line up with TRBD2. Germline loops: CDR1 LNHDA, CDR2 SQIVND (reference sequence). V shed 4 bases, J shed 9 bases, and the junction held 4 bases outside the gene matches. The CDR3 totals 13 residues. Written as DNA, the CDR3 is TGTGCCAGTAGTAGGGGACTAGCAGCTGAGCAGTTCTTC. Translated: CASSRGLAAEQFF.

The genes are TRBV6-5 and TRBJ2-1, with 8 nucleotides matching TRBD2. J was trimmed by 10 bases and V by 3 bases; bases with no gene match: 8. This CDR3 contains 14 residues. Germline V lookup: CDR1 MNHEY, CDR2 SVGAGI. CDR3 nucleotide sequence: TGTGCCAGCAGTTATTCCGGGGGGGCGGGGGAGCAGTTCTTC. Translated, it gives CASSYSGGAGEQFF.

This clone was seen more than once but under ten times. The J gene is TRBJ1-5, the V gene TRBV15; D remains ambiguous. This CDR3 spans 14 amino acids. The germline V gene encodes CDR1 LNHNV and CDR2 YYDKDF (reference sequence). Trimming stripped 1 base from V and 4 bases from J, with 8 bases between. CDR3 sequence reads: CATSRGVENQPQHF. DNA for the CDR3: TGTGCCACCAGCAGAGGGGTGGAAAATCAGCCCCAGCATTTT.

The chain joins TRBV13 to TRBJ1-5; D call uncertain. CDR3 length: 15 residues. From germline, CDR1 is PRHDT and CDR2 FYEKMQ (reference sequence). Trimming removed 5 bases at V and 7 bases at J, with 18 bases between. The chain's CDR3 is CASSHAEDGGQPQHF. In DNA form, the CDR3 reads TGTGCCAGCAGCCATGCCGAGGACGGCGGGCAGCCCCAGCATTTT.

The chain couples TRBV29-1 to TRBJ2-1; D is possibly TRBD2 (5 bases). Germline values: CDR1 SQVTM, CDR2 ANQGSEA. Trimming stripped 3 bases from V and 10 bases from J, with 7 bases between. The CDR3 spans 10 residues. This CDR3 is CSVEAGEQFF. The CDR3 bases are TGCAGCGTTGAGGCGGGCGAGCAGTTCTTC.

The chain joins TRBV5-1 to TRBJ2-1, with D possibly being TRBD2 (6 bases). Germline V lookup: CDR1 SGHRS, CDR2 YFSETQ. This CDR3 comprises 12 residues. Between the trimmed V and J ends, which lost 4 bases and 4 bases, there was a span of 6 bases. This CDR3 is CASSRGYNEQFF. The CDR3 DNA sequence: TGCGCCAGCAGCCGGGGGTACAATGAGCAGTTCTTC.

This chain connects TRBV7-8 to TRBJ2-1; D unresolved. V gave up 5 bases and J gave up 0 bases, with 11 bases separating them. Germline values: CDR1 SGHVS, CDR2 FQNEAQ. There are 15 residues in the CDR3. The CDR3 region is CASSDRADSYNEQFF. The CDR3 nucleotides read TGTGCCAGCAGCGACCGGGCGGACTCCTACAATGAGCAGTTCTTC.

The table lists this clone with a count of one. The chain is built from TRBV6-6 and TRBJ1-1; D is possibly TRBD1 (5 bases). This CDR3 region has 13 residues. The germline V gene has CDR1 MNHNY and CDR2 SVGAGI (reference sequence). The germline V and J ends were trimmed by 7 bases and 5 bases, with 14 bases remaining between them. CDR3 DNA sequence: TGTGCCAGCAATCAGGGCCCGAGAACTGAAGCTTTCTTT. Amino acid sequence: CASNQGPRTEAFF.

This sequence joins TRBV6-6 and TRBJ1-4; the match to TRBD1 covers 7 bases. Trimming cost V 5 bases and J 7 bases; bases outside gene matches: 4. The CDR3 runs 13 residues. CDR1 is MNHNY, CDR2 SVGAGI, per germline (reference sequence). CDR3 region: CASSRRDSEKLFF. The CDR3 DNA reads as TGTGCCAGCAGTCGGAGGGACAGTGAAAAACTGTTTTTT.